This TCR beta chain was observed in a study of technical replicates of blood from a few donors. CDR3 length equals 14 residues. The trim removed 6 bases at V and 6 bases at J, leaving 9 bases unmatched. Germline V gene lookup returns CDR1 SGHRS and CDR2 YFSETQ. Some clones are missing from TCRdb's copy, which holds only in-frame ones; the method was immunoSEQ multiplex PCR. The table records 85,000 to 95,000 clones, less than 96% of them present only once. The sample comprised T cells isolated from PBMCs. This clonotype was obtained from a human donor in good health. This chain joins TRBV5-1 and TRBJ2-1; TRBD1 aligns across 7 bases. The CDR3 DNA follows: TGCGCCAGCACCGACAGGGAAGAGCCCAATGAGCAGTTCTTC. Amino acid sequence: CASTDREEPNEQFF.